A single sample is the source of the 29 T cell receptor beta chains below, sequenced in a study of long-term antiretroviral therapy in people with HIV (dated by TCRdb to 2021 to 2024). The immunoSEQ hsTCRB v3.0 assay was used at survey level resolution to sequence the TRB variable region. This is the immuneACCESS table as TCRdb keeps it, with only in-frame sequences that have V and J called. A part of the clones is gone; compared with another copy, unresolved V genes explain less than half, and the rest is unexplained. This sample gives 15,000 to 20,000 clones in total; around 80% of them show up just once. Jointly, the top ten make up 8.8% of the sample. The sample was unsorted PBMCs, taken 0.3 years before starting antiretroviral therapy. The receptors were sampled from a man aged 50 to 60 with HIV.

Only one count was recorded for this clone. This rearrangement joins TRBV6-4 to TRBJ2-1, with 7 positions matching TRBD1. The CDR3 is made up of 15 amino acids. Germline CDR1 reads MRHNA; CDR2 reads SNTAGT. V was pared by 2 bases and J by 9 bases, with 10 bases of the junction left unmatched. In nucleotides, the CDR3 is TGTGCCAGCAGTGACCCCGACAGGGAAAGTGGTGAGCAGTTCTTC. Protein: CASSDPDRESGEQFF.

This chain links TRBV6-4 with TRBJ2-1; D assignment may be TRBD1 or TRBD2 (6 bases each). In germline, CDR1 is MRHNA, CDR2 SNTAGT. This CDR3 has 13 residues. The germline V and J ends were trimmed by 6 bases and 6 bases, with 12 bases remaining between them. CDR3 bases: TGTGCCAGCAGCCCGGGGGCTGTCAATGAGCAGTTCTTC. Protein: CASSPGAVNEQFF.

The gene calls are TRBV10-3 and TRBJ1-1; TRBD1 matches 7 bases. J was trimmed by 2 bases and V by 7 bases; bases with no gene match: 7. The germline V gene encodes CDR1 ENHRY and CDR2 SYGVKD. The CDR3 has 14 amino acids. CDR3 amino acids: CAITRDSRNTEAFF. The CDR3 DNA follows: TGTGCCATCACAAGGGACAGCCGAAACACTGAAGCTTTCTTT.

This clone was observed once. V usage is TRBV7-2 and J usage is TRBJ2-3, with D possibly being TRBD2 (6 bases). Trimming cost V 8 bases and J 2 bases, with 17 bases left between them. The V gene's germline CDR1 is SGHTA and CDR2 FQGNSA. The CDR3 loop spans 15 amino acids. The CDR3 sequence is CASGTGREFTDTQYF. DNA for the CDR3: TGTGCCAGCGGGACCGGGCGGGAATTCACAGATACGCAGTATTTT.

This clone was recorded once. The rearrangement joins TRBV1 to TRBJ1-5. TRBV1 is described as a pseudogene. The CDR3 covers 13 residues. The CDR3 loop is CTSSQESNQPQHF. The DNA for the CDR3 is TGCACCAGCAGCCAAGAAAGCAATCAGCCCCAGCATTTT.

The CDR3 DNA sequence: TGTGCCAGCAGCTTAGGGACAGGTCTGCAAGAGACCCAGTACTTC. Its protein product is CASSLGTGLQETQYF. V gene TRBV7-9 combines with J gene TRBJ2-5, with TRBD1 identical over 7 bases. Germline values: CDR1 SEHNR, CDR2 FQNEAQ (reference sequence). The CDR3 extends over 15 amino acids. Trimming removed 1 base from V and 2 bases from J; junction bases left unmatched: 4.

The rearrangement links TRBV19 to TRBJ1-5; TRBD1 agrees at 9 bases. Germline CDR1 reads LNHDA; CDR2 reads SQIVND (reference sequence). The CDR3 extends over 15 amino acids. Trimming cost V 6 bases and J 6 bases; bases outside gene matches: 9. The CDR3 protein is CASRPTGQGVQPQHF. Written as DNA, the CDR3 is TGTGCCAGTAGACCGACGGGACAGGGTGTTCAGCCCCAGCATTTT. Full variable domain (missing parts from reference TRBV19 and TRBJ1-5): DGGITQSPKYLFRKEGQNVTLSCEQNLNHDAMYWYRQDPGQGLRLIYYSQIVNDFQKGDIAEGYSVSREKKESFPLTVTSAQKNPTAFYLCASRPTGQGVQPQHFGDGTRLSIL.

Written as DNA, the CDR3 is TGTGCCAGCAGTTACTCACAGGACCTTACCTACGAGCAGTACTTC. It translates to CASSYSQDLTYEQYF. The chain carries TRBV6-5 and TRBJ2-7; possible D gene TRBD1, 5 bases. Germline lookup yields CDR1 MNHEY and CDR2 SVGAGI. The CDR3 extends over 15 amino acids. V was clipped by 0 bases and J by 2 bases, with 11 bases between them.

The V and J genes are TRBV4-3 and TRBJ2-2; a possible D gene is TRBD2 (5 bases). CDR3 length: 15 amino acids. Germline lookup yields CDR1 LGHNA and CDR2 YSLEER. V was trimmed by 0 bases and J by 1 base, leaving 6 bases between them. The CDR3 is CASSQELGNTGELFF. The CDR3 bases are TGCGCCAGCAGCCAAGAACTAGGGAACACCGGGGAGCTGTTTTTT.

The chain has TRBV14 and TRBJ1-1; D not certain. The CDR3 is 13 residues long. CDR1 and CDR2 from the germline V gene are SGHDN and FVKESK. V shed 4 bases and J shed 1 base, with 7 bases lying between them. In nucleotides, the CDR3 is TGTGCCAGCAGCCTTTACTGGAACACTGAAGCTTTCTTT. Translating gives CASSLYWNTEAFF. The full variable domain, its missing parts supplied by reference TRBV14 and TRBJ1-1, is EAGVTQFPSHSVIEKGQTVTLRCDPISGHDNLYWYRRVMGKEIKFLLHFVKESKQDESGMPNNRFLAERTGGTYSTLKVQPAELEDSGVYFCASSLYWNTEAFFGQGTRLTVV.

The chain uses TRBV9 and TRBJ2-2, with unresolved D. Germline V gene sequence: CDR1 SGDLS, CDR2 YYNGEE. V dropped 4 bases and J dropped 6 bases, with 16 bases sitting between them. The CDR3 is 15 residues long. The CDR3 DNA reads TGTGCCAGCAGCTCCCAACCCTCTAAGGCCGGGGAGCTGTTTTTT. Translated: CASSSQPSKAGELFF.

V and J are TRBV12-5 and TRBJ2-7; TRBD1 is a possible D gene (6 bases). Trimming removed 6 bases from V and 5 bases from J, with 20 bases in between. Per the germline V gene, CDR1 is LGHNT and CDR2 is FRNRAP. The CDR3 is 15 residues long. The CDR3 protein is CASGLGGDLVHEQYF. The DNA of the CDR3 is TGTGCTAGTGGATTAGGGGGAGACCTAGTCCACGAGCAGTACTTC.

The rearrangement uses TRBV15 and TRBJ2-1; 10 bases match TRBD1. V lost 7 bases and J lost 1; bases outside the gene matches: 4. Germline V lookup: CDR1 LNHNV, CDR2 YYDKDF (reference sequence). The CDR3 contains 15 residues. The CDR3 bases are TGTGCCACCACCAGGGACAGGGGATCCTACAATGAGCAGTTCTTC. Translated, it gives CATTRDRGSYNEQFF.

This chain joins TRBV28 and TRBJ1-4; no clear D gene. This CDR3 is 16 amino acids long. Germline-derived CDR1 and CDR2 are MDHEN and SYDVKM. V was trimmed by 4 bases and J by 0 bases, leaving 12 bases between them. The CDR3 loop reads CASSSPRRSTNEKLFF. DNA of the CDR3: TGTGCCAGCAGTTCCCCCCGGCGGTCAACTAATGAAAAACTGTTTTTT.

DNA for the CDR3: TGTGCCAGCAGTCCGGACAGGGGGCTAGCGGGAGTAGGGTCCTACAATGAGCAGTTCTTC. This sequence encodes CASSPDRGLAGVGSYNEQFF. The chain combines TRBV6-4 with TRBJ2-1; maybe TRBD1 (11 bases). The CDR3 extends over 20 amino acids. Germline V gives CDR1 MRHNA, CDR2 SNTAGT. Trimming pared 5 bases from V and 1 base from J, leaving 27 bases between.

The chain uses TRBV5-1 and TRBJ2-7, with D perhaps TRBD1 or TRBD2 (5 bases each). The CDR3 is made up of 14 amino acids. Germline loops: CDR1 SGHRS, CDR2 YFSETQ. V was cut by 3 bases and J by 6 bases, with 16 bases left in between. The CDR3 DNA reads TGCGCCAGCAGCTCCGCCGGGACCAACCTCGAGCAGTACTTC. Its protein is CASSSAGTNLEQYF.

This clone has just a few counts. The J gene is TRBJ1-2, the V gene TRBV9; D is uncertain. The germline V gene encodes CDR1 SGDLS and CDR2 YYNGEE. CDR3 size: 13 residues. The V and J ends lost 0 bases and 7 bases respectively, with 10 bases between them. CDR3 in DNA: TGTGCCAGCAGCGTAGTCGTGGGATCTGGCTACACCTTC. Encoded protein: CASSVVVGSGYTF.

The chain joins TRBV6-6 to TRBJ1-3, with D uncertain. Trimming shortened V by 4 bases and J by 3 bases, and 13 bases separated the two germline ends. This CDR3 has 15 amino acids. Germline V gene lookup returns CDR1 MNHNY and CDR2 SVGAGI (reference sequence). The CDR3 region has the DNA TGTGCCAGCAGTTCCCCTCCGATCGGTGGAAACACCATATATTTT. Encoded protein: CASSSPPIGGNTIYF.

The chain uses TRBV7-9 and TRBJ2-1, with D possibly being TRBD1 (6 bases). Germline CDR1 is SEHNR and CDR2 is FQNEAQ (reference sequence). Trimming took 5 bases from V and 0 from J, leaving 11 bases between them. The CDR3 has 15 amino acids. DNA for the CDR3: TGTGCCAGCAGCCGACAGGTTAGCTCCTACAATGAGCAGTTCTTC. It is translated as CASSRQVSSYNEQFF. The full variable domain, with the rest looked up from reference TRBV7-9 and TRBJ2-1, is DTGVSQNPRHKITKRGQNVTFRCDPISEHNRLYWYRQTLGQGPEFLTYFQNEAQLEKSRLLSDRFSAERPKGSFSTLEIQRTEQGDSAMYLCASSRQVSSYNEQFFGPGTRLTVL.

This chain joins TRBV4-3 and TRBJ2-7, with D perhaps assigned TRBD1 or TRBD2 (6 bases each). Germline V CDR1 and CDR2: LGHNA, YSLEER. V lost 0 bases and J 5 bases, leaving 14 bases between the germline ends. The CDR3 totals 15 residues. The CDR3 is CASSQEPGAFNEQYF. CDR3 DNA: TGCGCCAGCAGCCAAGAGCCGGGGGCTTTCAACGAGCAGTACTTC.

The chain recombines TRBV6-5 with TRBJ2-1; 8 positions match TRBD2. Germline V CDR1 and CDR2: MNHEY, SVGAGI. This CDR3 contains 14 residues. The V gene end was trimmed by 7 bases and the J gene end by 4 bases; junction bases not matched to a gene: 6. The chain's CDR3 is CASTPGLEYNEQFF. CDR3 in DNA: TGTGCCAGCACCCCGGGACTAGAGTACAATGAGCAGTTCTTC.

The V call is TRBV30, the J call TRBJ1-2; D possibly corresponds to TRBD1 (6 bases). The CDR3 spans 18 residues. Trimming shortened V by 8 bases and J by 4 bases, and 32 bases separated the two germline ends. The germline V gene has CDR1 GTSNPN and CDR2 SVGIG (reference sequence). CDR3 nucleotide sequence: TGTGCCCCGAGGGATTCCCGGGACACCCGTGGGGGGGGCTATGGCTACACCTTC. It specifies CAPRDSRDTRGGGYGYTF.

The count of this clone is one. CDR3 region: CASSFTDTQYF. Written as DNA, the CDR3 is TGTGCCAGCAGTTTCACAGATACGCAGTATTTT. This chain joins TRBV7-9 and TRBJ2-3; D call uncertain. This CDR3 has 11 residues. Trimming removed 6 bases from V and 2 bases from J, with 3 bases in between. Germline lookup yields CDR1 SEHNR and CDR2 FQNEAQ (reference sequence).

This chain connects TRBV18 to TRBJ1-1, with TRBD1 identical over 9 bases. V lost 0 bases and J lost 0; bases outside the gene matches: 8. The CDR3 has 18 residues. Per the germline V gene, CDR1 is KGHSH and CDR2 is LQKENI. The CDR3 reads CASSPPWTGDFMNTEAFF. Written as DNA, the CDR3 is TGTGCCAGCTCACCACCGTGGACAGGGGACTTCATGAACACTGAAGCTTTCTTT.

The chain joins TRBV6-4 to TRBJ2-6, with 10 bases that match TRBD1. The V segment lost 3 bases and the J segment 4 bases; nucleotides outside the gene matches: 6. The CDR3 has 17 residues. Germline CDR1 MRHNA, CDR2 SNTAGT. For the CDR3, the DNA is TGTGCCAGCAGTGAGACAGGGGGCGCTTCAGGGGCCAACGTCCTGACTTTC. Its translation: CASSETGGASGANVLTF.

The rearrangement joins TRBV27 to TRBJ2-3; 8 bases align to TRBD1. Germline values: CDR1 MNHEY, CDR2 SMNVEV (reference sequence). Trimming cost V 5 bases and J 0 bases; bases outside gene matches: 10. The CDR3 is 17 residues long. The CDR3 region has the DNA TGTGCCAGCAGTAATCCGGGACAGGTAACTAGCACAGATACGCAGTATTTT. It specifies CASSNPGQVTSTDTQYF.

The rearrangement uses TRBV7-8 and TRBJ2-5; 9 bases align to TRBD2. The CDR3 runs to 16 residues. Trimming at V came to 2 bases and at J to 4 bases, leaving 8 bases not matched to a gene. Germline loops: CDR1 SGHVS, CDR2 FQNEAQ. CDR3 protein: CASSLMLAGFLETQYF. The CDR3 DNA reads TGTGCCAGCAGCTTAATGCTAGCGGGGTTCCTAGAGACCCAGTACTTC.

The genes are TRBV5-1 and TRBJ1-1, with a weak D call TRBD1 (6 bases). CDR1 SGHRS and CDR2 YFSETQ come from the germline V gene. The CDR3 covers 15 residues. V was pared by 2 bases and J by 1 base, with 12 bases between. Here the CDR3 DNA reads TGCGCCAGCAGCTTTTGGGAGACAGGGAACACTGAAGCTTTCTTT. Translated, it gives CASSFWETGNTEAFF.

This chain uses TRBV28 with TRBJ2-7; D gene uncertain. CDR3 length equals 18 residues. Germline CDR1 MDHEN, CDR2 SYDVKM. V shed 1 base and J shed 0 bases, with 19 bases lying between them. DNA for the CDR3: TGTGCCAGCAGTTTATTTGCCGGGCCTTCCTGGGGCTCCTACGAGCAGTACTTC. Residues: CASSLFAGPSWGSYEQYF.